Presented here are 32 T cell receptor beta chains from one specimen sequenced in a study of response to subunit inactivated influenza vaccine. Each CDR3 protein is one row after TCRdb ran MiXCR on the RT-PCR reads. Seen here are a few hundred thousand distinct CDR3 sequences, around 7.9% observed once, and the top ten hold less than 15%. The sample here was PBMCs from blood, taken around 2 years after vaccination. All receptors come from a man between 50 and 75 years old who received an inactivated influenza vaccine.

Ten or more counts support this clonotype. The chain employs TRBV20-1 and TRBJ2-1; 7 bases line up with TRBD2. Per germline, CDR1 DFQATT and CDR2 SNEGSKA (reference sequence). CDR3 length: 15 amino acids. Trimming cost V 1 base and J 2 bases; bases outside gene matches: 5. The CDR3 nucleotides are TGCAGTGCTAGAGCGGGGCTAGCGGCCTACAATGAGCAGTTCTTC. This translates into CSARAGLAAYNEQFF.

This clonotype was detected a few times. The chain has TRBV5-1 and TRBJ2-3, with 13 nucleotides matching TRBD2. The germline V gene has CDR1 SGHRS and CDR2 YFSETQ. J was trimmed by 5 bases and V by 7 bases; bases with no gene match: 1. This CDR3 comprises 13 residues. The chain's CDR3 is CASGLAGEDTQYF. CDR3 coding DNA: TGCGCCAGCGGACTAGCGGGAGAAGATACGCAGTATTTT.

In its sample, this clonotype was seen many times. The chain uses TRBV12-5 and TRBJ2-1, with D possibly TRBD2 on 6 matching bases. Per the germline V gene, CDR1 is LGHNT and CDR2 is FRNRAP. The ends were cut back, 5 bases at V and 7 bases at J, with 18 bases in the middle. This CDR3 is built from 15 residues. CDR3: CASGPGLPNPNEQFF. CDR3 sequence (DNA): TGTGCTAGTGGTCCGGGACTCCCGAACCCTAATGAGCAGTTCTTC.

The table lists this clonotype with a few counts. The V call is TRBV7-9, the J call TRBJ2-5, with 7 bases matching TRBD1. Germline CDR1 SEHNR, CDR2 FQNEAQ (reference sequence). V shed 4 bases, J shed 4 bases, and the junction held 0 bases outside the gene matches. This CDR3 contains 12 residues. Here the CDR3 reads CASSWDRETQYF. For the CDR3, the DNA is TGTGCCAGCAGCTGGGACAGAGAGACCCAGTACTTC.

This clonotype showed up just a few times. A read error may account for a junction end that differs from germline. The J gene is TRBJ2-1, the V gene TRBV29-1, with a possible D match to TRBD2 (6 bases). The germline gives CDR1 SQVTM, CDR2 ANQGSEA. There are 14 residues in the CDR3. CDR3 in amino acids: CSVEAGHWSNEQFF. The CDR3 bases are TGCAGCGTAGAAGCGGGTCATTGGTCCAATGAGCAGTTCTTC.

V and J are TRBV10-3 and TRBJ2-1; 7 bases fit TRBD1. Germline V lookup: CDR1 ENHRY, CDR2 SYGVKD. The CDR3 sequence is 13 residues long. V trimming: 9 bases; J trimming: 5 bases; junction bases outside the gene matches: 7. In DNA form, the CDR3 reads TGTGCCATTCGGGACAGAACTAACAATGAGCAGTTCTTC. This encodes CAIRDRTNNEQFF.

This clonotype was seen repeatedly, ten times or more. The chain is built from TRBV7-3 and TRBJ2-3; no clear D gene. This CDR3 is 13 amino acids long. CDR1 SGHTA and CDR2 FQGTGA come from the germline V gene. V lost 5 bases to trimming and J lost 2 bases, with 8 bases between them. The CDR3 bases are TGTGCCAGCAGCCCTAGTTTCACAGATACGCAGTATTTT. Translating gives CASSPSFTDTQYF.

This clonotype showed up many times. The rearrangement joins TRBV4-3 to TRBJ2-6; a possible D gene is TRBD1 (5 bases). V was pared by 5 bases and J by 0 bases, with 11 bases between. CDR1 is LGHNA, CDR2 YSLEER, per germline. CDR3 length: 16 residues. The CDR3 reads CASSRGESSGANVLTF. CDR3 nucleotides: TGCGCCAGCAGCAGGGGCGAAAGCTCTGGGGCCAACGTCCTGACTTTC.

In its sample, this clonotype was seen a few times. The chain couples TRBV5-1 to TRBJ2-7; 9 bases align to TRBD2. Germline trimming cut 5 bases from V and 6 bases from J; bases unmatched to any gene: 6. The CDR3 is 13 amino acids. Germline assignment: CDR1 SGHRS and CDR2 YFSETQ. CDR3 protein: CASSGGGAFEQYF. The CDR3 DNA reads TGCGCCAGCAGTGGCGGGGGGGCCTTCGAGCAGTACTTC.

This clonotype showed up just a few times. This chain links TRBV4-1 with TRBJ2-5, with 8 bases matching TRBD2. Trimming removed 6 bases from V and 2 bases from J; junction bases left unmatched: 8. There are 15 residues in the CDR3. Germline V lookup: CDR1 MGHRA, CDR2 YSYEKL. The CDR3 nucleotides are TGCGCCAGCAGAAAATTAGCGGGGCAACAAGAGACCCAGTACTTC. Its protein is CASRKLAGQQETQYF.

This clonotype was recorded many times. This chain joins TRBV5-1 and TRBJ2-2; 11 nucleotides line up with TRBD2. From germline, CDR1 is SGHRS and CDR2 YFSETQ. With 4 bases clipped from V and 3 bases from J, the junction kept 2 bases outside the gene matches. The CDR3 sequence is 15 residues long. CDR3 bases: TGCGCCAGCAGCATACTAGCGGGAGACACCGGGGAGCTGTTTTTT. Translated, it gives CASSILAGDTGELFF.

This sequence joins TRBV6-1 and TRBJ2-5, with D perhaps matching TRBD2 (6 bases). The V gene's germline CDR1 is MNHNS and CDR2 SASEGT. The length of the CDR3 is 14 residues. Trimming left V 2 bases short and J 5 bases short, with 12 bases between. The CDR3: CASSERGLSETQYF. CDR3 nucleotide sequence: TGTGCCAGCAGTGAACGGGGGTTATCCGAGACCCAGTACTTC.

The rearrangement uses TRBV7-2 and TRBJ1-1; 9 bases fit TRBD1. V was clipped by 5 bases and J by 7 bases; unmatched bases: 5. The CDR3 spans 13 residues. Per the germline V gene, CDR1 is SGHTA and CDR2 is FQGNSA. The CDR3 here is CASSPGTGNEAFF. CDR3 coding DNA: TGTGCCAGCAGCCCCGGGACAGGGAATGAAGCTTTCTTT.

The V call is TRBV6-2 or TRBV6-3, the J call TRBJ2-1, with a weak D call TRBD1 (5 bases). CDR1 MNHEY and CDR2 SVGEGT come from the germline V gene. This CDR3 is built from 13 residues. CDR3 coding DNA: TGTGCAACCCTTAAGACAGCATCCAATGAGCAGTTCTTC. Protein product: CATLKTASNEQFF.

Many counts were recorded for this clonotype. V usage is TRBV28 and J usage is TRBJ1-5; 12 positions match TRBD1. Losses at the gene ends were 8 bases for V and 6 bases for J; bases not matched to a gene: 8. This CDR3 spans 15 amino acids. Germline V gene data show CDR1 as MDHEN and CDR2 as SYDVKM. CDR3 sequence reads: CASGLRDRGLQPQHF. In DNA, the CDR3 is TGTGCCAGCGGCTTACGGGACAGGGGGCTTCAGCCCCAGCATTTT.

This clonotype was seen many times. This chain joins TRBV18 and TRBJ2-5, with D maybe TRBD2 (5 bases). Germline assignment: CDR1 KGHSH and CDR2 LQKENI. The CDR3 is 14 amino acids. Trimming cost V 2 bases and J 1 base, with 8 bases left between them. Here the CDR3 DNA reads TGTGCCAGCTCACCAAGGAGGTTCCAAGAGACCCAGTACTTC. Translating gives CASSPRRFQETQYF. The full variable domain, completed using reference TRBV18 and TRBJ2-5, is NAGVMQNPRHLVRRRGQEARLRCSPMKGHSHVYWYRQLPEEGLKFMVYLQKENIIDESGMPKERFSAEFPKEGPSILRIQQVVRGDSAAYFCASSPRRFQETQYFGPGTRLLVL.

This clonotype was counted between two and nine times. This chain uses TRBV7-2 with TRBJ1-1; D gene unclear. Trimming pared 1 base from V and 1 base from J, leaving 10 bases between. Germline V gene data show CDR1 as SGHTA and CDR2 as FQGNSA. The CDR3 runs to 15 residues. The CDR3 spells CASSLGGGWNTEAFF. Written as DNA, the CDR3 is TGTGCCAGCAGCTTAGGAGGCGGATGGAACACTGAAGCTTTCTTT.

This clonotype turned up a few times. This chain connects TRBV4-3 to TRBJ2-7; D is unresolved. Deletions cut 0 bases from V and 7 bases from J, with 16 bases between. The CDR3 loop spans 15 amino acids. Germline-derived CDR1 and CDR2 are LGHNA and YSLEER. The DNA of the CDR3 is TGCGCCAGCAGCCAAGATCTTGTCGGGCTAAAGGAGCAGTACTTC. This codes for CASSQDLVGLKEQYF.

This clonotype was seen only a few times. V and J are TRBV4-3 and TRBJ1-4; possibly TRBD1 for D (5 bases). This CDR3 has 14 amino acids. V dropped 4 bases and J dropped 6 bases, with 12 bases sitting between them. Germline CDR1 is LGHNA and CDR2 is YSLEER. The CDR3 protein is CASSPLAGYEKLFF. The CDR3 DNA reads TGCGCCAGCAGCCCTTTGGCAGGGTATGAAAAACTGTTTTTT.

This clonotype was detected ten times or more. J is TRBJ1-4 and V is TRBV4-3; 7 bases match TRBD1. The V and J ends lost 5 bases and 4 bases, in that order; junction bases with no gene match: 7. This CDR3 comprises 15 residues. Looked up from germline, CDR1 is LGHNA and CDR2 is YSLEER. The CDR3 reads CASSRRGQLNEKLFF. CDR3 nucleotides: TGCGCCAGCAGCAGGAGGGGACAGCTTAATGAAAAACTGTTTTTT.

This clonotype was detected many times. The V gene is TRBV6-5, the J gene TRBJ2-7; 7 nucleotides line up with TRBD1. The CDR3 is 16 residues long. Germline CDR1 and CDR2: MNHEY and SVGAGI. Trimming cost V 0 bases and J 2 bases; bases outside gene matches: 7. As DNA, the CDR3 is TGTGCCAGCAGTTACTCGAGACAGGGCAGCACCTACGAGCAGTACTTC. Translated, it gives CASSYSRQGSTYEQYF.

This clonotype showed up just a few times. The V call is TRBV4-3, the J call TRBJ2-1; 7 bases map to TRBD2. The CDR3 sequence is 15 residues long. The V segment lost 0 bases and the J segment 3 bases; nucleotides outside the gene matches: 2. Germline V gene sequence: CDR1 LGHNA, CDR2 YSLEER. As DNA, the CDR3 is TGCGCCAGCAGCCAAGAGGCGGGAGTCTACAATGAGCAGTTCTTC. Translating gives CASSQEAGVYNEQFF.

This clonotype was counted at least ten times. The chain links TRBV7-2 to TRBJ2-5, with D hard to call. Trimming shortened V by 1 base and J by 3 bases, and 9 bases separated the two germline ends. The CDR3 sequence is 14 residues long. Germline loops: CDR1 SGHTA, CDR2 FQGNSA. CDR3 sequence reads: CASSLVSREETQYF. The CDR3 DNA sequence: TGTGCCAGCAGCTTAGTCTCCCGGGAAGAGACCCAGTACTTC.

The rearrangement uses TRBV12-3 or TRBV12-4 and TRBJ2-2; 10 bases match TRBD1. The CDR3 runs to 14 residues. V dropped 8 bases and J dropped 4; count of bases not matched to a gene: 4. Written as DNA, the CDR3 is TGTGCCAGCGCCAGGACAGGGGGCACCGGGGAGCTGTTTTTT. Its protein is CASARTGGTGELFF.

This clonotype was seen a handful of times. CDR3: CASSEGDIEFNSPLHF. CDR3 coding DNA: TGTGCCAGCAGTGAAGGGGACATCGAGTTTAATTCACCCCTCCACTTT. The genes are TRBV25-1 and TRBJ1-6, with D perhaps TRBD1 (6 bases). The length of the CDR3 is 16 residues. Germline loops: CDR1 MGHDK, CDR2 SYGVNS. The V end lost 2 bases, the J end lost 6 bases, and 14 bases lay between the germline ends.

V is TRBV9 and J is TRBJ1-5; D possibly corresponds to TRBD1 (5 bases). In germline, CDR1 is SGDLS, CDR2 YYNGEE. CDR3 length: 14 amino acids. The V gene lost 2 bases and the J gene lost 6 bases, with 12 bases spanning the gap. For the CDR3, the DNA is TGTGCCAGCAGCGTTGGGGCCGGGGGTCAGCCCCAGCATTTT. Translation: CASSVGAGGQPQHF. The full variable domain, with the rest looked up from reference TRBV9 and TRBJ1-5, is DSGVTQTPKHLITATGQRVTLRCSPRSGDLSVYWYQQSLDQGLQFLIQYYNGEERAKGNILERFSAQQFPDLHSELNLSSLELGDSALYFCASSVGAGGQPQHFGDGTRLSIL.

The J gene is TRBJ1-5, the V gene TRBV7-8; possibly TRBD1 for D (5 bases). Germline V gene data show CDR1 as SGHVS and CDR2 as FQNEAQ. This CDR3 is 13 amino acids long. With 1 base removed from V and 6 bases from J, the gap between germline ends came to 7 bases. The CDR3 reads CASSLVGVQPQHF. CDR3 bases: TGTGCCAGCAGCTTAGTGGGGGTTCAGCCCCAGCATTTT. The variable domain in full, with the rest retrieved from reference TRBV7-8 and TRBJ1-5, is GAGVSQSPRYKVAKRGQDVALRCDPISGHVSLFWYQQALGQGPEFLTYFQNEAQLDKSGLPSDRFFAERPEGSVSTLKIQRTQQEDSAVYLCASSLVGVQPQHFGDGTRLSIL.

This clonotype showed up many times. This sequence joins TRBV4-1 and TRBJ1-5, with TRBD1 as a possible D gene (6 bases). The CDR3 sequence is 16 residues long. CDR1 and CDR2 from the germline V gene are MGHRA and YSYEKL. Trimming stripped 0 bases from V and 3 bases from J, with 12 bases between. The CDR3 nucleotides read TGCGCCAGCAGCCAAGACACAGGGTCCCCCAATCAGCCCCAGCATTTT. Its translation: CASSQDTGSPNQPQHF.

This clonotype was seen more than once but under ten times. The gene calls are TRBV12-3 or TRBV12-4 and TRBJ2-3; D is unresolved. The V and J ends lost 3 bases and 0 bases respectively, with 7 bases between them. The CDR3 runs to 14 residues. CDR3 sequence (DNA): TGTGCCAGCAGTTTCGCTACCAGCACAGATACGCAGTATTTT. Translating it yields CASSFATSTDTQYF.

This clonotype turned up a few times. The chain carries TRBV4-2 and TRBJ2-2, with D possibly being TRBD2 (5 bases). V lost 3 bases to trimming and J lost 7 bases, with 18 bases between them. The CDR3 length is 16 residues. Germline CDR1 LGHNA, CDR2 YNFKEQ. The CDR3, as DNA: TGTGCCAGCAGCCAGACTGCCGGGATCCTCGGCGGGGAGCTGTTTTTT. As protein: CASSQTAGILGGELFF.

The chain joins TRBV20-1 to TRBJ2-2; no firm D call. The V end lost 3 bases, the J end lost 4 bases, and 12 bases lay between the germline ends. This CDR3 contains 14 residues. Germline CDR1 reads DFQATT; CDR2 reads SNEGSKA (reference sequence). The CDR3 reads CSARPSFGTGELFF. The CDR3 nucleotides read TGCAGTGCTAGGCCCTCATTCGGCACCGGGGAGCTGTTTTTT.

The V gene is TRBV11-2, the J gene TRBJ2-3, with unresolved D. Per germline, CDR1 SGHAT and CDR2 FQNNGV. The CDR3 loop spans 14 amino acids. Trimming cost V 1 base and J 5 bases, with 10 bases left between them. The CDR3 region is CASSLVREVDTQYF. The CDR3 nucleotides are TGTGCCAGCAGCTTAGTTAGGGAAGTAGATACGCAGTATTTT.